The 18 T cell receptor beta chains below were found in one sample sequenced in a study of human T cells and chemical hapten exposure. Time point reported: patch test 1, 2 weeks after DPC sensitization. Treatment meaning: therapeutic diphenylcyclopropenone sensitization with weekly scalp DPC. TCRdb ran MiXCR on the RACE reads and lists one entry per CDR3 protein. The sample includes about 340,000 distinct CDR3 sequences, under 8% seen only once; the top ten take roughly 7.9%. The sample was whole blood, taken in connection with sensitization to the hapten diphenylcyclopropenone (DPC). The receptor set was obtained from a woman aged 18-35 years with alopecia areata. Some clones in this sample may be carry-over from other donors' samples.

This clonotype was seen more than once but under ten times. The CDR3 sequence is CSAGNDPSTDTQYF. CDR3 nucleotide sequence: TGCAGTGCTGGAAACGATCCTAGCACAGATACGCAGTATTTT. The chain combines TRBV20-1 with TRBJ2-3; the D is unclear. The CDR3 is 14 residues long. With 5 bases removed from V and 0 bases from J, the gap between germline ends came to 12 bases. CDR1 is DFQATT, CDR2 SNEGSKA, per germline (reference sequence).

The rearrangement joins TRBV7-2 to TRBJ2-7; D might be TRBD2 (6 bases). The CDR3 consists of 16 residues. From germline, CDR1 is SGHTA and CDR2 FQGNSA. The ends were cut back, 3 bases at V and 2 bases at J, with 17 bases in the middle. CDR3 sequence: CASSLFGRQTTYEQYF. The CDR3 DNA is TGTGCCAGCAGCTTGTTCGGGAGACAAACAACCTACGAGCAGTACTTC.

The chain recombines TRBV29-1 with TRBJ1-1, with D unclear. Germline lookup yields CDR1 SQVTM and CDR2 ANQGSEA. Trimming took 0 bases from V and 0 from J, leaving 8 bases between them. The length of the CDR3 is 14 residues. The CDR3 is CSVEEGTVNTEAFF. The CDR3 bases are TGCAGCGTTGAAGAGGGCACCGTGAACACTGAAGCTTTCTTT.

At least ten counts were recorded for this clonotype. The gene calls are TRBV7-2 and TRBJ2-1; 9 nucleotides match TRBD2. The CDR3 runs to 15 residues. Germline CDR1 reads SGHTA; CDR2 reads FQGNSA. V shed 2 bases and J 7 bases; nucleotides not matched to a gene: 6. In DNA form, the CDR3 reads TGTGCCAGCAGCTTATTCTGGCGGGGGGGGAATGAGCAGTTCTTC. The encoded protein is CASSLFWRGGNEQFF.

The V gene is TRBV29-1, the J gene TRBJ1-2, with a weak D call TRBD1 (5 bases). Between the trimmed V and J ends, which lost 3 bases and 10 bases, there was a span of 18 bases. The CDR3 is 13 amino acids. In germline, CDR1 is SQVTM, CDR2 ANQGSEA. This CDR3 reads CSVEGQDQIDYTF. CDR3 nucleotides: TGCAGCGTTGAGGGGCAGGACCAGATAGACTACACCTTC.

The chain recombines TRBV24-1 with TRBJ2-1, with D uncertain. Germline loops: CDR1 KGHDR, CDR2 SFDVKD. The V gene lost 4 bases and the J gene lost 10 bases, with 13 bases spanning the gap. The CDR3 length is 13 residues. This chain's CDR3 is CATSETITGEQFF. The CDR3, as DNA: TGTGCCACCAGTGAGACAATCACTGGGGAGCAGTTCTTC.

This clonotype has only a few counts. The J gene is TRBJ2-1, the V gene TRBV18; the match to TRBD1 covers 7 bases. The CDR3 totals 15 residues. With 6 bases clipped from V and 1 base from J, the junction kept 6 bases outside the gene matches. The V gene's germline CDR1 is KGHSH and CDR2 LQKENI. The CDR3 sequence: CASSQRDRSYNEQFF. The CDR3 DNA reads as TGTGCCAGCTCGCAACGGGACAGATCCTACAATGAGCAGTTCTTC. The whole variable domain, filled in from reference TRBV18 and TRBJ2-1, reads NAGVMQNPRHLVRRRGQEARLRCSPMKGHSHVYWYRQLPEEGLKFMVYLQKENIIDESGMPKERFSAEFPKEGPSILRIQQVVRGDSAAYFCASSQRDRSYNEQFFGPGTRLTVL.

This clonotype was seen at least ten times. V gene TRBV6-5 combines with J gene TRBJ1-1; 7 bases are shared with TRBD1. The CDR3 has 13 amino acids. The junction had 5 bases not matched to a gene; V was cut back by 4 bases and J by 6 bases. Germline CDR1 is MNHEY and CDR2 is SVGAGI. The chain's CDR3 is CASSSRDRAEAFF. The CDR3 nucleotides read TGTGCCAGCAGTTCCCGCGACAGGGCTGAAGCTTTCTTT.

In this sample, this clonotype turned up a few times. The genes are TRBV11-2 and TRBJ1-6; 8 bases map to TRBD1. The CDR3 totals 14 residues. Germline values: CDR1 SGHAT, CDR2 FQNNGV. V lost 6 bases to trimming and J lost 7 bases; unmatched junction nucleotides: 5. The chain's CDR3 is CASRDRAPNSPLHF. The CDR3 nucleotides are TGTGCCAGCAGGGACAGGGCGCCAAATTCACCCCTCCACTTT. Complete variable domain (other parts from reference TRBV11-2 and TRBJ1-6): EAGVAQSPRYKIIEKRQSVAFWCNPISGHATLYWYQQILGQGPKLLIQFQNNGVVDDSQLPKDRFSAERLKGVDSTLKIQPAKLEDSAVYLCASRDRAPNSPLHFGNGTRLTVT.

This clonotype was counted between two and nine times. The rearrangement links TRBV7-2 to TRBJ1-2, with 8 bases that match TRBD1. V lost 4 bases to trimming and J lost 3 bases; unmatched junction nucleotides: 16. Germline values: CDR1 SGHTA, CDR2 FQGNSA. CDR3 size: 18 residues. CDR3 DNA sequence: TGTGCCAGCAGCTCACCCTCCGGACAGGGTAATCCTTACTATGGCTACACCTTC. Protein sequence: CASSSPSGQGNPYYGYTF.

In regard to this clonotype: This may be a read error: a much more frequent sequence differs by one nucleotide. The conserved phenylalanine or tryptophan is not found at the CDR3 terminus, so this likely reflects a read error. This sequence joins TRBV20-1 and TRBJ2-7; 8 nucleotides align to TRBD1. This CDR3 contains 14 residues. Germline values: CDR1 DFQATT, CDR2 SNEGSKA (reference sequence). J was trimmed by 5 bases and V by 0 bases; bases with no gene match: 6. The CDR3 loop is CSARDPGQGDEQYL. Here the CDR3 DNA reads TGCAGTGCTAGAGATCCCGGACAGGGAGACGAGCAGTACTTA.

This clonotype occurred many times. The genes are TRBV7-9 and TRBJ2-2; the D is unclear. This CDR3 region has 14 residues. Germline loops: CDR1 SEHNR, CDR2 FQNEAQ (reference sequence). V was trimmed by 8 bases and J by 0 bases, leaving 10 bases between them. The CDR3, as DNA: TGTGCCAGCTACCAGTACGCGAACACCGGGGAGCTGTTTTTT. This encodes CASYQYANTGELFF.

The chain has TRBV12-3 or TRBV12-4 and TRBJ1-2; TRBD1 matches at 10 bases. The CDR3 spans 16 residues. The V segment lost 3 bases and the J segment 5 bases; nucleotides outside the gene matches: 9. In DNA, the CDR3 is TGTGCCAGCAGTTTGATCGACAGGGGGCAAGGTTATGGCTACACCTTC. Protein sequence: CASSLIDRGQGYGYTF.

This clonotype showed up just a few times. The V and J genes are TRBV7-9 and TRBJ2-6, with 7 bases identical to TRBD1. From germline, CDR1 is SEHNR and CDR2 FQNEAQ (reference sequence). The V gene end was trimmed by 8 bases and the J gene end by 1 base; junction bases not matched to a gene: 5. The CDR3 runs to 15 residues. The CDR3 spells CASFGTASGANVLTF. Here the CDR3 DNA reads TGTGCCAGCTTCGGGACAGCTTCTGGGGCCAACGTCCTGACTTTC.

The table lists this clonotype with a few counts. The V and J genes are TRBV29-1 and TRBJ2-7; D might be TRBD1 or TRBD2, each matching 6 bases. Looked up from germline, CDR1 is SQVTM and CDR2 is ANQGSEA. The CDR3 runs 11 residues. The V end was cut by 5 bases, the J end by 7 bases, with 12 bases between. CDR3 residues: CSVRGAREQYF. The CDR3 DNA reads TGCAGCGTTAGGGGGGCGCGGGAGCAGTACTTC.

The chain is built from TRBV4-3 and TRBJ2-1; tentative D call: TRBD2 (5 bases). The CDR3 spans 16 residues. The V end was cut by 0 bases, the J end by 1 base, with 10 bases between. The germline CDR1 and CDR2 sequences are LGHNA and YSLEER. As DNA, the CDR3 is TGCGCCAGCAGCCAAGAAGTAGGGAGATCCTACAATGAGCAGTTCTTC. Amino acid sequence: CASSQEVGRSYNEQFF.

This clonotype was counted between two and nine times. V gene TRBV12-3 or TRBV12-4 combines with J gene TRBJ2-1; TRBD1 agrees at 10 bases. Trimming removed 7 bases from V and 6 bases from J; junction bases left unmatched: 27. The CDR3 contains 21 residues. In DNA form, the CDR3 reads TGTGCCAGCACCTACCCCGGGACAGGGGATAGGGGGGGTCAAACGGGCAATGAGCAGTTCTTC. Encoded protein: CASTYPGTGDRGGQTGNEQFF.

This clonotype was counted ten times or more. This chain uses TRBV18 with TRBJ2-3; a possible D gene is TRBD1 (5 bases). This CDR3 is 15 amino acids long. The germline gives CDR1 KGHSH, CDR2 LQKENI. Trimming shortened V by 1 base and J by 1 base, and 9 bases separated the two germline ends. CDR3 bases: TGTGCCAGCTCACCACTGTTCAGGGGCACAGATACGCAGTATTTT. Translated, it gives CASSPLFRGTDTQYF.